The clone carrying this T cell receptor (beta chain) came up a few times. One entry per CDR3 protein, called by TCRdb with MiXCR from the RACE reads. This table has about 89,000 distinct CDR3 sequences, approximately 11% appearing once. Stated time point: patch test 2, 6 weeks after DPC sensitization. This sample's treatment: therapeutic diphenylcyclopropenone sensitization with weekly scalp DPC. Losses at the gene ends were 2 bases for V and 3 bases for J; bases not matched to a gene: 7. This CDR3 has 16 amino acids. Germline CDR1 is SNHLY and CDR2 is FYNNEI. The source of the sample is a study of human T cells and chemical hapten exposure.

The rearrangement joins TRBV2 to TRBJ2-3; 8 nucleotides align to TRBD2. Sequenced here: whole blood, sampled in connection with sensitization to the hapten diphenylcyclopropenone (DPC). The origin of this receptor is a man aged 40-49 years with alopecia areata. Some clones in this sample may be carry-over from other donors' samples. The CDR3 coding sequence is TGTGCCAGCAGTGAAATCCCCCGGGGGGGTACAGATACGCAGTATTTT. The encoded protein is CASSEIPRGGTDTQYF.